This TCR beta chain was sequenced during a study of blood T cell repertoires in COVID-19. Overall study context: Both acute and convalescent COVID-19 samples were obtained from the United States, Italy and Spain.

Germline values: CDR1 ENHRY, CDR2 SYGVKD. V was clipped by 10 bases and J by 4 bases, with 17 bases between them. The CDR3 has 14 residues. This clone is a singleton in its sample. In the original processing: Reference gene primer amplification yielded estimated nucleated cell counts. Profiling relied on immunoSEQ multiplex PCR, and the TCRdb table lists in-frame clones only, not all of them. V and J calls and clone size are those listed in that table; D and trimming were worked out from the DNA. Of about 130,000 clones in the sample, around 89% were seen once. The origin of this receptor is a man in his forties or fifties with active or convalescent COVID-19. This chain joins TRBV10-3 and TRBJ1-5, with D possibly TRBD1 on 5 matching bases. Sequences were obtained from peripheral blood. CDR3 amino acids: CASSVGGGNQPQHF. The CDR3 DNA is TGTGCCAGTTCGGTCGGGGGAGGGAATCAGCCCCAGCATTTT.